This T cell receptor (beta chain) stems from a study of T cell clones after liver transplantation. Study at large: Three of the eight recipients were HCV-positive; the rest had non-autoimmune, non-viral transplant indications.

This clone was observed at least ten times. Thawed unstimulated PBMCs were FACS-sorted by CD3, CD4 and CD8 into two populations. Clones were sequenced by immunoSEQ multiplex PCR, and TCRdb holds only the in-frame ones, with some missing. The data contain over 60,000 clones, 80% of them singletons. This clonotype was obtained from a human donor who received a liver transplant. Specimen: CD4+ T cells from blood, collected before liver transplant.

The CDR3 here is CASTSDRDNEQFF. In DNA, the CDR3 is TGTGCCAGCACCTCGGACAGGGACAATGAGCAGTTCTTC. The chain joins TRBV2 to TRBJ2-1, with TRBD1 identical over 8 bases. Per germline, CDR1 SNHLY and CDR2 FYNNEI. The CDR3 is made up of 13 amino acids. The V gene end was trimmed by 7 bases and the J gene end by 5 bases; junction bases not matched to a gene: 4.